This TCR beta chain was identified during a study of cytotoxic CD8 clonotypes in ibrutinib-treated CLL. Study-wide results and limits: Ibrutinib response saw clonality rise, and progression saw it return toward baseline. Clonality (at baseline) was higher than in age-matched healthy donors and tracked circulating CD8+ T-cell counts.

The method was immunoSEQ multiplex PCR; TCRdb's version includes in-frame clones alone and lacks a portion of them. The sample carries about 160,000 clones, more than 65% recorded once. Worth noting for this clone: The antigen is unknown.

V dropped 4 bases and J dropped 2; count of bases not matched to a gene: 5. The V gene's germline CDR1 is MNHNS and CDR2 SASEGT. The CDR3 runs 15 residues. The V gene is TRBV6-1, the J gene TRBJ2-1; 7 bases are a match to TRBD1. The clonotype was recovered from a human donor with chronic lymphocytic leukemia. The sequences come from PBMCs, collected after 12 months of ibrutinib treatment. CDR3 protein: CASSVDREPYNEQFF. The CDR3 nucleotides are TGTGCCAGCAGTGTTGACAGGGAGCCCTACAATGAGCAGTTCTTC.